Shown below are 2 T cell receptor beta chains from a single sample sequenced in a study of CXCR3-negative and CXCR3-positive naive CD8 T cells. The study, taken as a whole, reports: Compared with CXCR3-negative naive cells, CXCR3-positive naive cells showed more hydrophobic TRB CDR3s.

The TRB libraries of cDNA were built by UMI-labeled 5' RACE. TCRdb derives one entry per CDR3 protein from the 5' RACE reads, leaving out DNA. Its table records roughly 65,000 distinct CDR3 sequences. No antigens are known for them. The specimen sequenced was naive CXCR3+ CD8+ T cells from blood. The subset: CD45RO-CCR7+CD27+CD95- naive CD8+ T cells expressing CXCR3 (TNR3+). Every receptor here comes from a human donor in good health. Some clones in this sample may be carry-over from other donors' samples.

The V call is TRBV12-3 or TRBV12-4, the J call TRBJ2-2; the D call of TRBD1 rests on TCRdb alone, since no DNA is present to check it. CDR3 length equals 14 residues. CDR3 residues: CATPRGGATGELFF.

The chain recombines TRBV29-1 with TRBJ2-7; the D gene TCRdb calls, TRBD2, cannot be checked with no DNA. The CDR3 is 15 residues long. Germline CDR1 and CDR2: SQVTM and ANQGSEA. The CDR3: CSARDSFLSSYEQYF.